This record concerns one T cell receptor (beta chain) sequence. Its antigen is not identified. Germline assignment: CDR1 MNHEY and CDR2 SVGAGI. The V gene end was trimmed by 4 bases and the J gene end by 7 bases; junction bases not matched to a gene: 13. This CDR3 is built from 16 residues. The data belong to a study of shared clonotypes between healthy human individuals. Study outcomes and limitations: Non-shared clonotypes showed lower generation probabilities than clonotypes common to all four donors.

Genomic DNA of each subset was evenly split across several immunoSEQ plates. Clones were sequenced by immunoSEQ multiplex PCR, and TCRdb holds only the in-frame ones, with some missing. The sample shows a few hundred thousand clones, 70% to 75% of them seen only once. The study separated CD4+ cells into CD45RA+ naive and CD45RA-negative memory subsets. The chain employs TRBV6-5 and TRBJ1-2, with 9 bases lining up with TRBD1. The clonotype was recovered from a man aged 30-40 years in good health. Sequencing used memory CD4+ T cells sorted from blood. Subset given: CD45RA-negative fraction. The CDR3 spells CASSSSRDREQVGYTF. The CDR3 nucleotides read TGTGCCAGCAGTTCTTCACGGGACAGGGAACAGGTTGGCTACACCTTC.